This TCR beta chain was recorded in a study of Ad26.COV2.S vaccination and SARS-CoV-2 variants. The assay was immunoSEQ multiplex PCR, and TCRdb's table has in-frame clones only and misses some. This table holds fewer than 150,000 clones, approximately 90% found once. In germline, CDR1 is SGHTA, CDR2 FQGNSA. The V gene end was trimmed by 4 bases and the J gene end by 4 bases; junction bases not matched to a gene: 14. CDR3 length equals 18 residues. The TCR sequence derives from a human donor who had recovered from COVID-19. Specimen: peripheral blood, collected after recovery from COVID-19. V and J are TRBV7-2 and TRBJ2-3; 10 nucleotides match TRBD2. CDR3 bases: TGTGCCAGCAGCTCTTCAGGGGCTAGCGGGGGAAGGGCAGATACGCAGTATTTT. Its translation: CASSSSGASGGRADTQYF.